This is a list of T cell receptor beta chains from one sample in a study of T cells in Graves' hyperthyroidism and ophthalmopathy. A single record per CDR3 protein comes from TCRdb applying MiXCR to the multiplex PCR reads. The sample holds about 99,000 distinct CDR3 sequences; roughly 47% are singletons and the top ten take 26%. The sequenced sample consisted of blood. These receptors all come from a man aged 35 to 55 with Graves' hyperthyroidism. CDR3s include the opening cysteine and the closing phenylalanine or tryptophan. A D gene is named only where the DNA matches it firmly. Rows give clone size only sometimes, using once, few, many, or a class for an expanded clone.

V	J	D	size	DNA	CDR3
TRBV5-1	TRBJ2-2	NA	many	TGCGCCAGCATCAGCGCGAACACCGGGGAGCTGTTTTTT	CASISANTGELFF
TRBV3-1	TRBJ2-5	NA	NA	TGTGCCAGCAGCCCCATGAGGGGGACTGTGGGGTACTTC	CASSPMRGTVGYF
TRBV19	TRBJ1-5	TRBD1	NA	TGTGCCAGTAGTCAGGGGACAGATAGTCAGCCCCAGCATTTT	CASSQGTDSQPQHF
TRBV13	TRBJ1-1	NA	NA	TGTGCCAGCAGCGCACAGGAGGGGTATGGCTACACTGAAGCTTTCTTT	CASSAQEGYGYTEAFF
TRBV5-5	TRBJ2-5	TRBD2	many	TGTGCCAGCAGCTACGACCTTAGCGGGAGGGAGACCCAGTACTTC	CASSYDLSGRETQYF
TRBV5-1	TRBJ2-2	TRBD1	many	TGCGCCAGCAGCAGCCGGACAGGGACCGGGGAGCTGTTTTTT	CASSSRTGTGELFF
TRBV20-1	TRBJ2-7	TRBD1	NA	TGCAGGGACAGGGGGGTTAGCGGGCGGAACTCCTACGAGCAGTACTTC	CRDRGVSGRNSYEQYF
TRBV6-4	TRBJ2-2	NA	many	TGTGCCAGCAGTGACAAGGAAGGTGGGGAGCTGTTTTTT	CASSDKEGGELFF
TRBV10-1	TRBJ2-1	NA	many	TGCGCCAGCAGTGACTCAGGGGCGGGGTACAATGAGCAGTTCTTC	CASSDSGAGYNEQFF
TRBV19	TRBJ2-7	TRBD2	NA	TGTGCCAGTAGTGTCGGGCTAGCGGGTGGTGTGTTGGGCAATGAGCAGTACTTC	CASSVGLAGGVLGNEQYF
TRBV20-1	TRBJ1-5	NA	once	TGCAGTGCTAAGGGGCAGGGTATGACTCAGCCCCAGCATTTT	CSAKGQGMTQPQHF
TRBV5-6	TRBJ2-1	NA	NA	TGTGCCAGCAGCTTGGCGGGGTCATACAATCAGCAGTTCTTC	CASSLAGSYNQQFF
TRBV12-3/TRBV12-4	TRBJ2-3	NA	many	TGTGCCAGCAGTTTAGCTAGCACCGGCACAGATACGCAGTATTTT	CASSLASTGTDTQYF
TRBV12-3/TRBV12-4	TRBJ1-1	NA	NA	TGTGCCAGCAGTTTATCATCTTGGGAGAACACTGAAGCTTTCTTT	CASSLSSWENTEAFF
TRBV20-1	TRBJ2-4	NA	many	TGCAGTGCTAGGGATTCCGGGCGGGGCGTTGGAGCCAAAAACATTCAGTACTTC	CSARDSGRGVGAKNIQYF
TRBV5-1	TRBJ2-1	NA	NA	TGCGCCAGCAGCGCGACTAGGGGCAGCCGGAGCTCCTACAATGAGCAGTTCTTC	CASSATRGSRSSYNEQFF
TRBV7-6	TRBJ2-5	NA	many	TGTGCCAGCAGCCGATCGCCCACAGGGATGGAGACCCAGTACTTC	CASSRSPTGMETQYF
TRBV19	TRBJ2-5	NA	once	TGTGACAGGGCTCAAGAGACCCAGTACTTC	CDRAQETQYF
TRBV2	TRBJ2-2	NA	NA	TGTGCCAGCAGTGAAGCGGGGAACACCGGGGAGCTGTTTTTT	CASSEAGNTGELFF
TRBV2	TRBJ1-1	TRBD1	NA	TGTGCCAGCAGATCGACAGGGGGCGACACTGAAGCTTTCTTT	CASRSTGGDTEAFF
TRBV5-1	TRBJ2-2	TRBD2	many	TGCGCCAGCAGCTTAGGGAGGGCAGACACCGGGGAGCTGTTTTTT	CASSLGRADTGELFF
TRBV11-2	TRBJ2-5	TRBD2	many	TGTGCCAGCAGCCCCTGGACTAGCGGGGGCCAAGAGACCCAGTACTTC	CASSPWTSGGQETQYF
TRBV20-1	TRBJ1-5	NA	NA	TGCAGTGCAAAAGACAGCAATCAGCCCCAGCATTTT	CSAKDSNQPQHF
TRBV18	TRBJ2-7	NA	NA	TGTGCCAGCTCACCAAACGGTCCTTACGAGCAGTACTTC	CASSPNGPYEQYF
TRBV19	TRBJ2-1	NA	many	TGTGCCAGTAGTATGACTATTGCCTCCTACAATGAGCAGTTCTTC	CASSMTIASYNEQFF
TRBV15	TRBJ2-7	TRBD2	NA	TGTGCCACCAGCAGAGGGGCTAGCGGAAACACCTACAATGAGCAGTACTTC	CATSRGASGNTYNEQYF
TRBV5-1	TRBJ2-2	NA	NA	TGCGCCAGCAGCTTGGAACCTAGCGGGGAGCTGTTTTTT	CASSLEPSGELFF
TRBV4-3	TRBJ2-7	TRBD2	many	TGCGCCAGCAGCCAAGGCGGACTAGCGGGATACCCGGACGAGCAGTACTTC	CASSQGGLAGYPDEQYF
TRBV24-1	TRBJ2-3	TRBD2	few	TGTGCCTGGAGCCTTATGACCGGGACTAGCCCGAGCACAGATACGCAGTATTTT	CAWSLMTGTSPSTDTQYF
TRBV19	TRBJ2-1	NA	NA	TGTGCCAGTAGTATAGACCGGGGGAAAAACAATGAGCAGTTCTTC	CASSIDRGKNNEQFF
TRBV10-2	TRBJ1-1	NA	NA	TGCGCCAGCGTACGGGCCCAGGGCACTGAAGCTTTCTTT	CASVRAQGTEAFF
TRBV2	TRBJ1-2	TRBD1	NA	TGTGCCAGCAGTGAAGGGGACAGGGCCAACTATGGCTACACCTTC	CASSEGDRANYGYTF
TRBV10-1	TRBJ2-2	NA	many	TGCGCCAGCAGTGAATGTTGGACCGGGGAGCTGTTTTTT	CASSECWTGELFF
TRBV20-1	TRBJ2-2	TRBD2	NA	TGCAGTGCTGCACTAGCGGGAGGGACCGGGGAGCTGTTTTTT	CSAALAGGTGELFF
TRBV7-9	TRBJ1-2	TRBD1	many	TGTGCCAGCAGCTTATTGGGAGGACAGGGTGAGGGCTACACCTTC	CASSLLGGQGEGYTF
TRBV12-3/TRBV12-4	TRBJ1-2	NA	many	TGTGCCAGCACCCCCTCGGGCTATGGCTACACCTTC	CASTPSGYGYTF
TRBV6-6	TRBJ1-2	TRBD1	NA	TGTGCCAGCAGGCCGGGACAGGGGGCGCGGAGAGCTGGCTACACCTTC	CASRPGQGARRAGYTF
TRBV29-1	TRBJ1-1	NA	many	TGCAGCGTTAGTAGGGGCAACACTGAAGCTTTCTTT	CSVSRGNTEAFF
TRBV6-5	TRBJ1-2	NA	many	TGCCCCAACAACGGATGTCACGGTTCTGATGGCTACACCTTC	CPNNGCHGSDGYTF
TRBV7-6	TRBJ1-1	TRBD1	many	TGTGCCAGCAGCTTTTCCCGGGACAGAGCGCTGAACACTGAAGCTTTCTTT	CASSFSRDRALNTEAFF
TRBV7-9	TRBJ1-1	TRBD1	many	TGTGCCAGCAGCCGGGACAGGGGGCAAGACACTGAAGCTTTCTTT	CASSRDRGQDTEAFF
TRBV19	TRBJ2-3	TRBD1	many	TGTGCCAGCGCCAGACAGGGACAGTTTAGCACAGATACGCAGTATTTT	CASARQGQFSTDTQYF
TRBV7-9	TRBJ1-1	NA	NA	TGTGCCAGCAGCTTTGGGGTCTACTTTGAAGCTTTCTTT	CASSFGVYFEAFF
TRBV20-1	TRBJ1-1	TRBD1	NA	TGCAGTGCTACCTCCGGGACAGGGTTGGGGACTGAAGCTTTCTTT	CSATSGTGLGTEAFF
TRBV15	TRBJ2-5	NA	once	TGCGCCACCAGTGCCTCTGGGGAGGCCCAGTACTTC	CATSASGEAQYF
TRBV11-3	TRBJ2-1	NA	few	TGTGCCAGCAGCTTAGATCCGGTAGAGGGGTCTTACAATGAGCAGTTCTTC	CASSLDPVEGSYNEQFF
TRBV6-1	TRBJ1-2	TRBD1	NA	TGTGCCAGCAGCGACCAGGGGGCGCTGCCCAGCTATGGCTACACCTTC	CASSDQGALPSYGYTF
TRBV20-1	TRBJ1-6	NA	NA	TGCAGTGCTAGAGGGTCAGGGTTTAATTCACCCCTCCACTTT	CSARGSGFNSPLHF
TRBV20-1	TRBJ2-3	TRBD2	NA	TGCAGTGCTAGGGGGGTTAGCGGGATGAGCACAGATACGCAGTATTTT	CSARGVSGMSTDTQYF
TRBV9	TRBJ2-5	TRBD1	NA	TGTGCCAGCAGCGTAGAGGGGGCGCTCCAAGAGACCCAGTACTTC	CASSVEGALQETQYF
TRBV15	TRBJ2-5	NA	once	TGTGCCACCCGCAGAGGACAGAGGGATTTGGAGACCCAGTACTTC	CATRRGQRDLETQYF
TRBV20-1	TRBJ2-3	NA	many	TGCAGTTCCCCCAAGGGGCAGGCCGGGTTGGATACGCAGTATTTT	CSSPKGQAGLDTQYF
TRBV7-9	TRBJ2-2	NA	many	TGTGCCAGCAGCTTAGTACAAACGAACACCGGGGAGCTGTTTTTT	CASSLVQTNTGELFF
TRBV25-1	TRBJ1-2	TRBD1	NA	TGTGCCAGCAAGCGCGAACAGGGACAGGGGCTCACAAACTATGGCTACACCTTC	CASKREQGQGLTNYGYTF